Listed here are 23 T cell receptor beta chains from one sample, sequenced in a study of neurological immune-mediated disorders. MiXCR, applied by TCRdb to the 5' RACE reads, yields one record per CDR3 protein. In the table there are 55,000 or so distinct CDR3 sequences, around 4.4% of which are singletons. Specimen: PBMCs. The source is a man between 45 and 60 years old with multiple sclerosis.

The chain recombines TRBV5-5 with TRBJ2-3; 10 bases line up with TRBD1. J gave up 1 base and V 6 bases, and 8 bases lay outside the gene matches. There are 16 residues in the CDR3. Germline CDR1 SGHKS, CDR2 YYEKEE (reference sequence). The CDR3 loop reads CASNPDRGRGTDTQYF. CDR3 in DNA: TGTGCCAGCAACCCCGACAGGGGGCGTGGCACAGATACGCAGTATTTT.

The sample holds many counts of this clonotype. The chain couples TRBV10-3 to TRBJ2-5; 11 nucleotides match TRBD1. J lost 4 bases, V lost 6 bases, and 4 bases had no gene match. This CDR3 is 14 amino acids long. Germline V gene data show CDR1 as ENHRY and CDR2 as SYGVKD. CDR3 loop: CAIRAGTGGETQYF. CDR3 nucleotide sequence: TGTGCCATCAGGGCAGGGACAGGGGGAGAGACCCAGTACTTC.

This clonotype showed up many times. This chain connects TRBV29-1 to TRBJ2-7; 7 nucleotides agree with TRBD2. V lost 6 bases to trimming and J lost 6 bases; unmatched junction nucleotides: 8. Germline CDR1 reads SQVTM; CDR2 reads ANQGSEA. CDR3 length: 12 amino acids. CDR3 DNA sequence: TGCAGCGTCGTGGGTGGCGGGGGCGAGCAGTACTTC. It encodes CSVVGGGGEQYF.

Concerning this clonotype itself: At one boundary the junction diverges from the germline segment, which might be a read error. This rearrangement joins TRBV20-1 to TRBJ2-7, with 9 bases aligning to TRBD1. Germline CDR1 DFQATT, CDR2 SNEGSKA (reference sequence). The CDR3 has 9 residues. The DNA of the CDR3 is TGCAGTGCTGGAGGACAGGGGAACTTC. Protein: CSAGGQGNF.

In this sample, this clonotype turned up many times. The chain has TRBV10-3 and TRBJ2-3; D uncertain. Germline V gene sequence: CDR1 ENHRY, CDR2 SYGVKD. Trimming pared 4 bases from V and 5 bases from J, leaving 10 bases between. The CDR3 consists of 13 residues. The CDR3 DNA reads as TGTGCCATCAGTGTAACAGCCCGAGATACGCAGTATTTT. Translation gives CAISVTARDTQYF.

This clonotype ranks as medium-sized. This chain links TRBV12-3 or TRBV12-4 with TRBJ2-7; D gene uncertain. With 2 bases removed from V and 4 bases from J, the gap between germline ends came to 6 bases. The CDR3 has 12 amino acids. CDR3 coding DNA: TGTGCCAGCAGTTTATTGCCTTACGAGCAGTACTTC. This sequence encodes CASSLLPYEQYF.

This clonotype has a count of ten or more. This sequence joins TRBV4-1 and TRBJ2-5; D may be TRBD1 (7 bases). The CDR3 loop spans 17 amino acids. Germline V CDR1 and CDR2: MGHRA, YSYEKL. The V gene lost 1 base and the J gene lost 5 bases, with 20 bases spanning the gap. The CDR3, as DNA: TGCGCCAGCAGCCAAGGGGTGGAGGGGGCGCGGGTTGAGACCCAGTACTTC. This gives the protein CASSQGVEGARVETQYF.

This clonotype was counted at least ten times. This chain uses TRBV7-2 with TRBJ2-2; D is unresolved. Trimming pared 4 bases from V and 3 bases from J, leaving 15 bases between. From germline, CDR1 is SGHTA and CDR2 FQGNSA. The CDR3 runs 16 residues. DNA for the CDR3: TGTGCCAGCAGCTCCCACTATTCTGGCGACACCGGGGAGCTGTTTTTT. This encodes CASSSHYSGDTGELFF.

At least ten counts were recorded for this clonotype. This chain links TRBV5-1 with TRBJ1-4; no clear D. This CDR3 spans 14 amino acids. Trimming stripped 5 bases from V and 5 bases from J, with 13 bases between. CDR1 SGHRS and CDR2 YFSETQ come from the germline V gene. This chain's CDR3 is CASRLTFLNEKLFF. CDR3 in DNA: TGCGCCAGCAGGCTGACGTTCTTAAATGAAAAACTGTTTTTT.

The table lists this clonotype with many counts. The chain joins TRBV7-9 to TRBJ1-1; D ambiguous. Trimming removed 1 base at V and 6 bases at J, with 6 bases between. The germline V gene encodes CDR1 SEHNR and CDR2 FQNEAQ (reference sequence). CDR3 length: 12 residues. CDR3 sequence reads: CASSLGGSEAFF. The CDR3, as DNA: TGTGCCAGCAGCTTAGGTGGGTCTGAAGCTTTCTTT.

This clonotype was observed many times. CDR3 sequence: CASSLSWDRNTEAFF. CDR3 in DNA: TGCGCCAGCAGCTTGAGCTGGGACAGGAACACTGAAGCTTTCTTT. J is TRBJ1-1 and V is TRBV5-1, with 7 nucleotides matching TRBD1. Unmatched junction bases numbered 4, after V lost 1 base and J lost 1 base. Germline values: CDR1 SGHRS, CDR2 YFSETQ. The CDR3 length is 15 residues.

Comments on this clonotype: A much larger clone lies one base from this, so it may be a read error. The CDR3 is CASSLATFGAEQFF. The DNA for the CDR3 is TGTGCCAGCAGTTTGGCCACCTTTGGCGCTGAGCAGTTCTTC. This chain links TRBV12-3 or TRBV12-4 with TRBJ2-1, with unresolved D. Deletions cut 3 bases from V and 9 bases from J, with 15 bases between. The CDR3 loop spans 14 amino acids.

There are many counts of this clonotype. The chain is built from TRBV29-1 and TRBJ1-1; maybe TRBD1 (5 bases). The CDR3 loop spans 16 amino acids. Germline assignment: CDR1 SQVTM and CDR2 ANQGSEA. The ends were cut back, 3 bases at V and 1 base at J, with 18 bases in the middle. CDR3 nucleotides: TGCAGCGTTGAGAGGGGACGATCCCGCGGGAACACTGAAGCTTTCTTT. Translated: CSVERGRSRGNTEAFF.

This clonotype has ten or more counts. V gene TRBV5-1 combines with J gene TRBJ2-1; 11 bases agree with TRBD2. Germline V gene lookup returns CDR1 SGHRS and CDR2 YFSETQ. This CDR3 spans 15 amino acids. The V and J ends lost 4 bases and 8 bases, in that order; junction bases with no gene match: 8. The CDR3 sequence is CASSISGGALDEQFF. Here the CDR3 DNA reads TGCGCCAGCAGCATTAGCGGGGGGGCCTTGGATGAGCAGTTCTTC.

This clonotype was seen at least ten times. V is TRBV10-3 and J is TRBJ1-2, with D possibly being TRBD1 (5 bases). The CDR3 runs to 15 residues. Germline CDR1 and CDR2: ENHRY and SYGVKD. Trimming took 6 bases from V and 4 from J, leaving 18 bases between them. The chain's CDR3 is CAISQNQGSVYGYTF. In DNA, the CDR3 is TGTGCCATCAGCCAGAATCAGGGAAGCGTCTATGGCTACACCTTC.

The CDR3 sequence: CASSLNRGYQPQHF. The DNA of the CDR3 is TGTGCCAGCAGCTTAAACAGGGGGTATCAGCCCCAGCATTTT. The chain employs TRBV28 and TRBJ1-5; the match to TRBD1 covers 8 bases. CDR1 and CDR2 from the germline V gene are MDHEN and SYDVKM. The CDR3 loop spans 14 amino acids. With V trimmed by 6 bases and J by 5 bases, 6 bases remained unmatched.

This clonotype occurred many times. This chain connects TRBV12-3 or TRBV12-4 to TRBJ1-1; D is unclear. CDR3 length: 12 residues. V dropped 1 base and J dropped 8 bases, with 8 bases sitting between them. The CDR3 region is CASSLGTYEAFF. As DNA, the CDR3 is TGTGCCAGCAGTTTAGGGACCTACGAAGCTTTCTTT.

This clonotype was observed many times. The CDR3 DNA sequence: TGTGCCAGCAGTTTAGGGACAGAGAAAGAGACCCAGTACTTC. Encoded protein: CASSLGTEKETQYF. V gene TRBV28 combines with J gene TRBJ2-5, with 7 bases matching TRBD1. There are 14 residues in the CDR3. V was pared by 2 bases and J by 3 bases, with 3 bases of the junction left unmatched. CDR1 MDHEN and CDR2 SYDVKM come from the germline V gene.

The V call is TRBV5-1, the J call TRBJ2-5, with 8 positions matching TRBD2. Germline CDR1 is SGHRS and CDR2 is YFSETQ. The J segment lost 2 bases and the V segment lost 0 bases, leaving 3 bases of the junction unmatched. The length of the CDR3 is 15 residues. The CDR3: CASSLVPGGQETQYF. CDR3 nucleotide sequence: TGCGCCAGCAGCTTGGTCCCGGGGGGGCAAGAGACCCAGTACTTC.

This clonotype showed up many times. V and J are TRBV20-1 and TRBJ2-1; 7 bases match TRBD2. Germline-derived CDR1 and CDR2 are DFQATT and SNEGSKA (reference sequence). The CDR3 is 16 amino acids. After removal of 0 bases from V and 3 bases from J, the junction contained 8 bases not matched to a gene. CDR3 sequence (DNA): TGCAGTGCTAGAGATCGGGCTAGCGGAGGCTACAATGAGCAGTTCTTC. This codes for CSARDRASGGYNEQFF.

This clonotype has a count of ten or more. V is TRBV5-1 and J is TRBJ1-2; D is undetermined. This CDR3 spans 12 amino acids. V lost 0 bases to trimming and J lost 4 bases, with 4 bases between them. The germline gives CDR1 SGHRS, CDR2 YFSETQ. The CDR3: CASSLGPYGYTF. CDR3 nucleotide sequence: TGCGCCAGCAGCTTGGGACCCTATGGCTACACCTTC.

Ten or more counts support this clonotype. The J gene is TRBJ2-7, the V gene TRBV6-6, with a possible D match to TRBD2 (5 bases). V was trimmed by 2 bases and J by 3 bases, leaving 11 bases between them. The CDR3 is 14 residues long. The germline gives CDR1 MNHNY, CDR2 SVGAGI (reference sequence). The CDR3 is CASSYPGAVYEQYF. The CDR3, as DNA: TGTGCCAGCAGTTACCCAGGAGCGGTCTACGAGCAGTACTTC.

This clonotype was recorded at least ten times. A junction end diverges from the germline sequence, so it may reflect a read error. The genes are TRBV7-7 and TRBJ1-4; no clear D. The CDR3 sequence is 13 residues long. The V gene's germline CDR1 is SSHAT and CDR2 FNYEAQ (reference sequence). CDR3 sequence (DNA): TGTGCTAGCAGCCTCAACCCGAATGAAAAACTGTTTTTT. It is translated as CASSLNPNEKLFF.